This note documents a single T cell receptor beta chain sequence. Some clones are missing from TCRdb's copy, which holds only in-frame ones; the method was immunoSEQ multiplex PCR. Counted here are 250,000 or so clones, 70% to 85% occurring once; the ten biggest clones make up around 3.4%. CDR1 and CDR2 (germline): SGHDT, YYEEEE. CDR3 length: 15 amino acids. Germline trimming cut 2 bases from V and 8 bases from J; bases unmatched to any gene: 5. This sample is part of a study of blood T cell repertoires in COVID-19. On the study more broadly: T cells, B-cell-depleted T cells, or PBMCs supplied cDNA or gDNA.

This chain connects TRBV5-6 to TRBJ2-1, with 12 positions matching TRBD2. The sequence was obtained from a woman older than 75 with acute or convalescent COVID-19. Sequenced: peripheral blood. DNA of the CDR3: TGTGCCAGCAGCTTACTAGCGGGGGGTTACCATGAGCAGTTCTTC. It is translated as CASSLLAGGYHEQFF.